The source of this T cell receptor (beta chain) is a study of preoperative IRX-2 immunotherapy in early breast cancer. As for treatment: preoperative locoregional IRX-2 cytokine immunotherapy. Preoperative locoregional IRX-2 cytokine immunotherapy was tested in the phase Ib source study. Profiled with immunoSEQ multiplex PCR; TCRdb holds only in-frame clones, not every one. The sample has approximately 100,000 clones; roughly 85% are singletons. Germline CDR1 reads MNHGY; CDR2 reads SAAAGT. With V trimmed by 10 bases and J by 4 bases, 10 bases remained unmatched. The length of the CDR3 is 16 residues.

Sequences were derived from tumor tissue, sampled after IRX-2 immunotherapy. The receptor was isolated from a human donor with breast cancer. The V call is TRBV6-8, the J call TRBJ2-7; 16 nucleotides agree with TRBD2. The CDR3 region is CAIMSGLAGGEYEQYF. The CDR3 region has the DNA TGTGCCATCATGTCGGGACTAGCGGGAGGGGAGTACGAGCAGTACTTC.